This T cell receptor (beta chain) was recorded in a study of T cells in Graves' hyperthyroidism and ophthalmopathy. Study as a whole: The blood sample was taken at first diagnosis, before treatment began.

A note on this clonotype: What it recognizes is unknown.

The authors obtained PBMCs from over 8 ml of fresh peripheral blood. The study's findings and limits: The model anticipated ophthalmopathy a median about 6.5 months pre-onset. Researchers report that a 13 V-J model separated ophthalmopathy from stable hyperthyroidism.

With 6 bases clipped from V and 0 bases from J, the junction kept 10 bases outside the gene matches. CDR3 size: 16 residues. Germline values: CDR1 LNHDA, CDR2 SQIVND (reference sequence). Amplification yielded TCR beta CDR3 regions, with RNA transcripts as the source. Using the HTBI primer set, a first-round RT-PCR was run on the TCR CDR3. TCRdb re-derived calls from the multiplex PCR reads in MiXCR, one entry per CDR3 protein. The sample lists under 300,000 distinct CDR3 sequences; about 14% were seen once. Sequenced material: blood. This TCR came from a woman aged 40 to 50 with Graves' hyperthyroidism that later progressed to Graves' ophthalmopathy. The chain carries TRBV19 and TRBJ1-1, with 7 bases fitting TRBD1. The DNA of the CDR3 is TGTGCCAGTAGCGAGGACAGGCGCCTTATGAACACTGAAGCTTTCTTT. This sequence encodes CASSEDRRLMNTEAFF.